This TCR beta chain emerged from a study of cytomegalovirus exposure and HLA in healthy donors. Notes on the study in general: Later findings reportedly placed an Asian-associated ancestry cluster below the approximately 670-donor mean for N-insertions. Earlier analysis yielded a pattern in which most TCR beta V segments were productive about 87% or about 30% of the time. Specificity for CMV antigens was confirmed in vitro for a few of the CMV-associated chains. The investigators catalogued 150 to 200 TCR beta chains as cytomegalovirus-associated.

This clone has more than one count but fewer than ten. Its cognate antigen is unknown. From germline, CDR1 is GTSNPN and CDR2 SVGIG (reference sequence). Trimming removed 3 bases at V and 2 bases at J, with 13 bases between. The CDR3 length is 14 residues. The PCR made use of 60 Vbeta and 13 Jbeta primers. Profiling relied on immunoSEQ multiplex PCR, and the TCRdb table lists in-frame clones only, not all of them. The sample includes 120,000 or so clones, 8% to 11% seen only once; the top ten take 4.6%. Sequenced input: PBMCs. The TCR comes from a woman between 18 and 29 years old in good health and CMV-seropositive. V is TRBV30 and J is TRBJ2-5, with D maybe TRBD2 (5 bases). The CDR3 sequence is CAWSGGGPQETQYF. As DNA, the CDR3 is TGTGCCTGGAGCGGTGGAGGCCCTCAAGAGACCCAGTACTTC.